The 19 T cell receptor beta chains below come from one sample, sequenced in a study of OX40 agonist ivuxolimab in advanced cancers. Libraries were prepared by immunoSEQ multiplex PCR; TCRdb keeps only in-frame clonotypes and omits some of them. Here the sample spans roughly 93,000 clones, under 90% being singletons. The specimen was CD4+ or CD8+ T cells sorted from blood, collected in a trial of the OX40 agonist ivuxolimab. The receptor source for this set is an adult with an advanced solid tumor such as melanoma, head and neck, liver or kidney cancer.

As DNA, the CDR3 is TGTGCCAGCAGTCCCGGACTAGCGGGAGGCCTCCCCCTCGAGCAGTACTTC. Protein product: CASSPGLAGGLPLEQYF. This rearrangement joins TRBV2 to TRBJ2-7, with TRBD2 identical over 14 bases. From germline, CDR1 is SNHLY and CDR2 FYNNEI. Trimming cost V 5 bases and J 6 bases; bases outside gene matches: 12. The CDR3 runs 17 residues.

The chain uses TRBV10-3 and TRBJ2-2; D perhaps matches TRBD1 (6 bases). Trimming stripped 3 bases from V and 6 bases from J, with 8 bases between. Germline V gene lookup returns CDR1 ENHRY and CDR2 SYGVKD. CDR3 length equals 13 residues. The CDR3 loop is CAISDNRAGELFF. The CDR3 DNA follows: TGTGCCATCAGTGATAACAGGGCCGGGGAGCTGTTTTTT.

J is TRBJ1-6 and V is TRBV19; unclear D gene. The CDR3 extends over 12 amino acids. CDR1 LNHDA and CDR2 SQIVND come from the germline V gene (reference sequence). V gave up 5 bases and J gave up 3 bases, with 2 bases separating them. In DNA, the CDR3 is TGTGCCAGTAGTTTCTATAATTCACCCCTCCACTTT. Translated, it gives CASSFYNSPLHF.

J is TRBJ2-3 and V is TRBV11-2; possibly TRBD1 or TRBD2 for D (5 bases each). The V end was cut by 3 bases, the J end by 3 bases, with 7 bases between. The CDR3 extends over 13 amino acids. Germline assignment: CDR1 SGHAT and CDR2 FQNNGV. The CDR3 is CASSLGVTDTQYF. The CDR3 DNA reads TGTGCCAGCAGCTTGGGGGTTACAGATACGCAGTATTTT. The full variable domain, with the rest looked up from reference TRBV11-2 and TRBJ2-3, is EAGVAQSPRYKIIEKRQSVAFWCNPISGHATLYWYQQILGQGPKLLIQFQNNGVVDDSQLPKDRFSAERLKGVDSTLKIQPAKLEDSAVYLCASSLGVTDTQYFGPGTRLTVL.

The chain recombines TRBV9 with TRBJ2-2; D is unclear. The CDR3 sequence is 13 residues long. The germline V and J ends were trimmed by 0 bases and 8 bases, with 8 bases remaining between them. Germline V lookup: CDR1 SGDLS, CDR2 YYNGEE. The CDR3 spells CASSVALAGELFF. CDR3 DNA sequence: TGTGCCAGCAGCGTAGCTTTGGCTGGGGAGCTGTTTTTT. Filled out from reference TRBV9 and TRBJ2-2, the complete variable domain reads DSGVTQTPKHLITATGQRVTLRCSPRSGDLSVYWYQQSLDQGLQFLIQYYNGEERAKGNILERFSAQQFPDLHSELNLSSLELGDSALYFCASSVALAGELFFGEGSRLTVL.

The chain combines TRBV5-6 with TRBJ1-2, with a tentative D call TRBD1 (5 bases). This CDR3 region has 11 residues. In germline, CDR1 is SGHDT, CDR2 YYEEEE. With 3 bases removed from V and 10 bases from J, the gap between germline ends came to 10 bases. CDR3 DNA sequence: TGTGCCAGCAGCTGGGGGACGTACTACACCTTC. Translation gives CASSWGTYYTF.

The genes are TRBV6-5 and TRBJ1-1; possible D gene TRBD1, 5 bases. V gave up 2 bases and J gave up 4 bases, with 8 bases separating them. The CDR3 has 13 amino acids. Germline V gives CDR1 MNHEY, CDR2 SVGAGI. CDR3 DNA: TGTGCCAGCAGTTACAGTGGGGGCACTGAAGCTTTCTTT. Translating it yields CASSYSGGTEAFF.

This clone was seen only once. The chain combines TRBV25-1 with TRBJ2-1; D ambiguous. CDR3 length equals 12 residues. From germline, CDR1 is MGHDK and CDR2 SYGVNS. Trimming took off 5 bases at V and 3 bases at J, with 5 bases between the two ends. The CDR3 nucleotides are TGTGCCAGCAGTACGCGCTACAATGAGCAGTTCTTC. It translates to CASSTRYNEQFF.

The chain joins TRBV7-2 to TRBJ1-2, with D perhaps TRBD1 (6 bases). V shed 5 bases and J shed 5 bases, with 15 bases lying between them. Germline CDR1 reads SGHTA; CDR2 reads FQGNSA. The CDR3 spans 14 residues. CDR3 loop: CASSHPDRMYGYTF. The CDR3 bases are TGTGCCAGCAGCCACCCTGACAGGATGTATGGCTACACCTTC.

This sequence joins TRBV9 and TRBJ2-1, with 12 bases matching TRBD2. The CDR3 length is 13 residues. Germline V gene data show CDR1 as SGDLS and CDR2 as YYNGEE. V was pared by 4 bases and J by 10 bases, with 3 bases of the junction left unmatched. CDR3 nucleotides: TGTGCCAGCAGCCCAGGACTAGCGGGGGAGCAGTTCTTC. Protein product: CASSPGLAGEQFF.

The V call is TRBV5-1, the J call TRBJ2-7; tentative D call: TRBD1 (5 bases). Germline CDR1 and CDR2: SGHRS and YFSETQ. The V and J ends lost 2 bases and 5 bases respectively, with 8 bases between them. The CDR3 is made up of 12 amino acids. The CDR3 is CASSFPGNEQYF. The CDR3 coding sequence is TGCGCCAGCAGCTTCCCAGGGAACGAGCAGTACTTC. The whole variable domain, remainder taken from reference TRBV5-1 and TRBJ2-7, is KAGVTQTPRYLIKTRGQQVTLSCSPISGHRSVSWYQQTPGQGLQFLFEYFSETQRNKGNFPGRFSGRQFSNSRSEMNVSTLELGDSALYLCASSFPGNEQYFGPGTRLTVT.

This clone was recorded only once. This chain uses TRBV10-2 with TRBJ2-1; possible D gene TRBD2, 6 bases. The germline V gene encodes CDR1 WSHSY and CDR2 SAAADI. The length of the CDR3 is 14 residues. Trimming shortened V by 4 bases and J by 8 bases, and 15 bases separated the two germline ends. Written as DNA, the CDR3 is TGCGCCAGCAGTGGGGCGGGATGGGGAGATGAGCAGTTCTTC. Translated, it gives CASSGAGWGDEQFF.

The chain links TRBV30 to TRBJ1-1; no firm D call. V was trimmed by 0 bases and J by 3 bases, leaving 8 bases between them. The V gene's germline CDR1 is GTSNPN and CDR2 SVGIG (reference sequence). The CDR3 has 13 residues. CDR3 sequence reads: CAWSVRGDTEAFF. In nucleotides, the CDR3 is TGTGCCTGGAGTGTACGTGGGGACACTGAAGCTTTCTTT.

V is TRBV29-1 and J is TRBJ1-2; 7 positions agree with TRBD1. This CDR3 region has 15 residues. The trim removed 0 bases at V and 5 bases at J, leaving 9 bases unmatched. The germline CDR1 and CDR2 sequences are SQVTM and ANQGSEA. The CDR3: CSVEEGHRGGYGYTF. The DNA of the CDR3 is TGCAGCGTTGAAGAGGGGCACAGGGGAGGGTATGGCTACACCTTC. Filled out from reference TRBV29-1 and TRBJ1-2, the complete variable domain reads SAVISQKPSRDICQRGTSLTIQCQVDSQVTMMFWYRQQPGQSLTLIATANQGSEATYESGFVIDKFPISRPNLTFSTLTVSNMSPEDSSIYLCSVEEGHRGGYGYTFGSGTRLTVV.

J is TRBJ2-7 and V is TRBV5-1; D perhaps matches TRBD2 (5 bases). The CDR3 covers 14 residues. CDR1 is SGHRS and CDR2 is YFSETQ in the germline V gene. Trimming took off 4 bases at V and 2 bases at J, with 13 bases between the two ends. CDR3 sequence (DNA): TGCGCCAGCAGCCCAACGGCGGGTACCTACGAGCAGTACTTC. It yields the protein CASSPTAGTYEQYF.

The CDR3 DNA follows: TGTGCCAGCAGGAGTCTTACAGGGGGGTATGGCTACACCTTC. Amino acid sequence: CASRSLTGGYGYTF. The chain uses TRBV5-8 and TRBJ1-2; 8 bases are shared with TRBD1. CDR1 and CDR2 (germline): SGHTS, YDEGEE. Trimming at V came to 5 bases and at J to 5 bases, leaving 8 bases not matched to a gene. The CDR3 has 14 amino acids.

The rearrangement uses TRBV10-3 and TRBJ1-4, with no clear D. V was trimmed by 8 bases and J by 5 bases, leaving 12 bases between them. The CDR3 loop spans 13 amino acids. The germline CDR1 and CDR2 sequences are ENHRY and SYGVKD. The CDR3 region has the DNA TGTGCCATCGCCCAAGGACCGAATGAAAAACTGTTTTTT. Translated, it gives CAIAQGPNEKLFF.

This clone was observed a few times. The V and J genes are TRBV11-2 and TRBJ1-5; 7 nucleotides agree with TRBD1. Trimming took 0 bases from V and 7 from J; bases not matched to a gene: 9. Per the germline V gene, CDR1 is SGHAT and CDR2 is FQNNGV. CDR3 length equals 16 residues. The CDR3 coding sequence is TGTGCCAGCAGCTTAGATGCGGGGGGCAGGGGGCAGCCCCAGCATTTT. As protein: CASSLDAGGRGQPQHF.

The genes are TRBV28 and TRBJ2-7; maybe TRBD1 (5 bases). Germline-derived CDR1 and CDR2 are MDHEN and SYDVKM. The CDR3 length is 14 residues. V lost 6 bases and J lost 3, with 15 bases in between. CDR3: CASSHSQGLYEQYF. CDR3 DNA sequence: TGTGCCAGCAGCCACTCGCAGGGCCTCTACGAGCAGTACTTC.